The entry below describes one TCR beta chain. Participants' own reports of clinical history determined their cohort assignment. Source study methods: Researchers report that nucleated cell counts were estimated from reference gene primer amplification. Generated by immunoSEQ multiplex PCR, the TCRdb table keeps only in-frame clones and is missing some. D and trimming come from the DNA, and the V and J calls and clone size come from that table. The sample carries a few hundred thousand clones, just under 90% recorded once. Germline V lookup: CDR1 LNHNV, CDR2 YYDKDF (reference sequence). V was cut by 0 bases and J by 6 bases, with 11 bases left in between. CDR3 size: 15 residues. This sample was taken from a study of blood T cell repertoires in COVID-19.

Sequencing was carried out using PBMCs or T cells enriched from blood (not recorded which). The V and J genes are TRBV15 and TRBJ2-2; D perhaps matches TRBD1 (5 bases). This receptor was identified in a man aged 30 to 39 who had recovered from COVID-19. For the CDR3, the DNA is TGTGCCACCAGCAGAGACAGGGCGTATTCCGGGGAGCTGTTTTTT. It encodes CATSRDRAYSGELFF.